The clone carrying this T cell receptor beta chain appeared a single time. This specimen belongs to a study of blood T cell repertoires in COVID-19. Study in general: Whether acute or convalescent, the COVID-19 samples came from the United States, Italy and Spain. T cells, B-cell-depleted T cells, or PBMCs supplied cDNA or gDNA.

Followed longitudinally, the Seattle patients had been enrolled during active infection. The CDR3 length is 13 residues. Germline CDR1 reads SGHDN; CDR2 reads FVKESK. Trimming took off 1 base at V and 8 bases at J, with 8 bases between the two ends. Only in-frame clones appear in the TCRdb table, and some are missing; sequencing was by immunoSEQ multiplex PCR. This table holds about 200,000 clones, 86% found once. Sequences were obtained from peripheral blood. The sequence derives from a woman aged 50 to 60 with COVID-19, enrolled during active disease. J is TRBJ2-2 and V is TRBV14; possibly TRBD2 for D (5 bases). The CDR3 region is CASSQVLGGELFF. CDR3 sequence (DNA): TGTGCCAGCAGCCAAGTACTAGGGGGGGAGCTGTTTTTT.